This T cell receptor beta chain is from a study of cytomegalovirus exposure and HLA in healthy donors. Points from the study as a whole: Reportedly, diagnosis of cytomegalovirus status by the classifier showed high specificity and sensitivity. Subsequent analysis found a tendency for first-cohort TCR clusters to co-occur within the 90 to 150 validation repertoires.

This CDR3 is 13 amino acids long. V lost 1 base and J lost 0, with 3 bases in between. Germline V gene sequence: CDR1 SEHNR, CDR2 FQNEAQ (reference sequence). As to this clone: Its antigen is as yet unknown.

Sequenced by immunoSEQ multiplex PCR; TCRdb stores in-frame clones only, minus some. The table lists over 65,000 clones, 85% to 95% of them singletons. Sequences were obtained from PBMCs. This receptor was taken from a woman aged 18-29 years in good health and CMV-seropositive. The V gene is TRBV7-9, the J gene TRBJ2-5; D gene uncertain. CDR3 sequence reads: CASSLGNQETQYF. CDR3 coding DNA: TGTGCCAGCAGCTTAGGTAACCAAGAGACCCAGTACTTC.